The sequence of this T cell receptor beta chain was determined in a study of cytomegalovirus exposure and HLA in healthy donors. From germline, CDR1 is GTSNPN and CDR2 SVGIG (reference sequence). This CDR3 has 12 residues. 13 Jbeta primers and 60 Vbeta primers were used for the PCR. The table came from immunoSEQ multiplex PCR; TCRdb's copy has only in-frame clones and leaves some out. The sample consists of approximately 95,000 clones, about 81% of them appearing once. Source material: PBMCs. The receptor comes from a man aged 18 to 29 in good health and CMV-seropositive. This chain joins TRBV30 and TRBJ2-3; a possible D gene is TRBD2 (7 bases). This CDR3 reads CGGRGSTDTQYF. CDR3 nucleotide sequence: TGTGGGGGGCGGGGGAGCACAGATACGCAGTATTTT.